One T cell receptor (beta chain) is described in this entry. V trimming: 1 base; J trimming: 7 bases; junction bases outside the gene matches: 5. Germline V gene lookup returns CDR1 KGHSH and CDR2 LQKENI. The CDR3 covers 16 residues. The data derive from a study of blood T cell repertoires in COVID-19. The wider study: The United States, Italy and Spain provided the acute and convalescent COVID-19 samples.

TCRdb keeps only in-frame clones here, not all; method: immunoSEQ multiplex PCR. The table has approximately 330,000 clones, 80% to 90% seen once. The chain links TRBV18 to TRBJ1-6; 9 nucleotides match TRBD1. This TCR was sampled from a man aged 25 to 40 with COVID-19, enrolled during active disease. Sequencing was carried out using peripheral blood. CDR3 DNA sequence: TGTGCCAGCTCACCACTTGGACAGGGGAGCAATTCACCCCTCCACTTT. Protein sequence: CASSPLGQGSNSPLHF.